The rows below give T cell receptor beta chains drawn from one sample of a study of technical replicates of blood from a handful of donors. TCRdb's table, derived via immunoSEQ multiplex PCR, lists solely in-frame clones and lacks some. Seen here are fewer than 85,000 clones, around 94% observed once, and the top ten hold 0.25%. The source material was T cells isolated from PBMCs. The receptors were sampled from a human donor in good health. Each CDR3 is given with its conserved first and last residue. A D gene is named only where the DNA matches it firmly. Size tells how often a clone was seen (once, few, many) or the class of an expanded clone, and some rows leave it out.

j_call clone_size d_call v_call cdr3_nt cdr3_aa
TRBJ1-2 once . TRBV28 TGTGCCAGCAGTTTTGGCAGGGAAGACCCTAACTATGGCTACACCTTC CASSFGREDPNYGYTF
TRBJ2-3 . TRBD2 TRBV5-4 TGTGCCAGCAGCCGAGTCCCAGCGGGGGGACTAGATACGCAGTATTTT CASSRVPAGGLDTQYF
TRBJ1-1 . . TRBV6-5 TGTGCCAGCATCCGGGGGGGGAGTGGGAACACTGAAGCTTTCTTT CASIRGGSGNTEAFF
TRBJ1-5 . . TRBV2 TGTGCCAGCGCTGGAGAGCATCAGCCCCAGCATTTT CASAGEHQPQHF
TRBJ2-1 . . TRBV6-5 TGTGCCAGCAGGCAAAAAGGGGATAATGAGCAGTTCTTC CASRQKGDNEQFF
TRBJ1-2 . . TRBV2 TGTGCCAGCAGTCCCGGGGGGGGCAATGGCTACACCTTC CASSPGGGNGYTF
TRBJ2-3 . TRBD2 TRBV5-1 TGCGCCAGCTCTGGGGGGGCTAGCGGGAGCACAGATACGCAGTATTTT CASSGGASGSTDTQYF
TRBJ1-5 once . TRBV10-3 TGTGCCATCAGCCCGACAGAAGGCAATCAGCCCCAGCATTTT CAISPTEGNQPQHF
TRBJ1-5 . . TRBV21-1 TGTGCCAGCAGCAAAGGGAGTGCAAGGACCCAGCATTTT CASSKGSARTQHF
TRBJ1-2 . . TRBV5-6 TGTGCCAGCAGCTTGCTCCAATTACTCCGAGCTAACTATGGCTACACCTTC CASSLLQLLRANYGYTF
TRBJ1-1 . . TRBV23-1 TGCGCCAGCAGTCAATCACTCGAAGCTTTCTTT CASSQSLEAFF
TRBJ2-7 once . TRBV27 TGTGCCAGCAGTTTCCAGGTAGCCTACGAGCAGTACTTC CASSFQVAYEQYF
TRBJ2-6 . . TRBV27 TGTGCCAGCAGGGGCCAAGGGGCCAACGTCCTGACTTTC CASRGQGANVLTF
TRBJ2-1 . . TRBV19 TGTGCCAGTAGTATGCGGGGAAGGGCGGAAAACTACAATGAGCAGTTCTTC CASSMRGRAENYNEQFF
TRBJ1-1 . . TRBV7-9 TGTGCCAGCAGCCCGGGGGGGGCCACTGAAGCTTTCTTT CASSPGGATEAFF
TRBJ2-7 once TRBD2 TRBV15 TGTGCCACCAGCAGAGATTCTACACCCTTCCCTAGCGGGAGGGCCTACGAGCAGTACTTC CATSRDSTPFPSGRAYEQYF
TRBJ1-2 . . TRBV7-8 TGTGCCAGCAGCTTAGCGGGGGACGCGCAGGGGAGAGGACGCGGCTACACCTTC CASSLAGDAQGRGRGYTF
TRBJ2-5 . TRBD1 TRBV7-8 TGTGCCAGCAGCTCTCCGGGACAGGGGGAGACCCAGTACTTC CASSSPGQGETQYF